Listed here is a single TCR beta chain. Its matching antigen is unknown. The source of the sample is a study of TIL therapy for anti-PD-1-resistant metastatic lung cancer. In the study overall: Several tumors were EGFR-mutant and two were ALK-rearranged.

Time point indicated: pre-treatment sample, taken before nivolumab and TIL therapy. Pleural nodules or supraclavicular lymph nodes made up most of the excised metastases sampled. Progressing patients received lymphodepletion, expanded TIL infusion and IL-2. General study points: Many TIL product clones were absent from baseline tumor, suggesting clonal contraction.

Trimming shortened V by 6 bases and J by 8 bases, and 13 bases separated the two germline ends. The CDR3 has 12 amino acids. Germline CDR1 is SQVTM and CDR2 is ANQGSEA. The libraries were made with immunoSEQ v3. Sequencing depth was about 2 million read pairs for survey level, about 5-6.5 million for deep. TCRdb's copy holds only in-frame clones and misses some; the assay was immunoSEQ multiplex PCR. The profile shows about 100,000 clones, around three fifths of them singletons. The receptor was isolated from a person between 25 and 79 years old with non-small cell lung cancer. The chain employs TRBV29-1 and TRBJ1-4; D gene uncertain. The material sequenced was tumor tissue, taken at baseline. The CDR3 DNA follows: TGCAGCGTGTACGGCGGAGAGGAAAAACTGTTTTTT. Its translation: CSVYGGEEKLFF.